Many counts were recorded for the clone carrying this T cell receptor beta chain. The antigen remains unidentified. This record comes from a study of T cells after yellow fever vaccination. Overall study results and limits: Within FACS-sorted repertoires, abundant clonotypes contaminating from the bulk population could be present.

TCRdb processed the 5' RACE reads anew with MiXCR; each CDR3 protein has one entry. This sample carries around 400,000 distinct CDR3 sequences, 11% of them seen once, and the ten largest clones take around 20%. The sequence was collected from a man in his late teens or twenties who received the YFV17D yellow fever vaccine. The sequencing used PBMCs, collected on the day of the first yellow fever vaccination.

The CDR3 DNA is TGTGCCACCAGTGACGACCAGGGGAATTCGTACGAGCAGTACGTC. This translates into CATSDDQGNSYEQYV. This chain links TRBV24-1 with TRBJ2-7; D may be TRBD1 (6 bases). The CDR3 spans 15 residues. Germline V gene lookup returns CDR1 KGHDR and CDR2 SFDVKD. V lost 4 bases and J lost 4, with 16 bases in between.